The text below deals with one TCR beta chain. Sequencing was performed with immunoSEQ multiplex PCR; in TCRdb, only in-frame clones are kept and a portion is missing. This sample yields just over 2,000,000 clones, of which 95% are seen a single time; under 0.15% belongs to the top ten. V lost 5 bases, J lost 7 bases, and 14 bases lay in between. The CDR3 is 14 amino acids. In germline, CDR1 is SEHNR, CDR2 FQNEAQ (reference sequence). The source of the sample is a study of shared clonotypes between healthy human individuals. The specimen sequenced was naive CD4+ T cells sorted from blood. Subset given: CD45RA+ positively selected. V usage is TRBV7-9 and J usage is TRBJ1-4; D is possibly TRBD1 (5 bases). This sequence was found in a man aged 18 to 30 in good health. In nucleotides, the CDR3 is TGTGCCAGCAGCACCGCCGGAGGGGCTGAAAAACTGTTTTTT. Encoded protein: CASSTAGGAEKLFF.